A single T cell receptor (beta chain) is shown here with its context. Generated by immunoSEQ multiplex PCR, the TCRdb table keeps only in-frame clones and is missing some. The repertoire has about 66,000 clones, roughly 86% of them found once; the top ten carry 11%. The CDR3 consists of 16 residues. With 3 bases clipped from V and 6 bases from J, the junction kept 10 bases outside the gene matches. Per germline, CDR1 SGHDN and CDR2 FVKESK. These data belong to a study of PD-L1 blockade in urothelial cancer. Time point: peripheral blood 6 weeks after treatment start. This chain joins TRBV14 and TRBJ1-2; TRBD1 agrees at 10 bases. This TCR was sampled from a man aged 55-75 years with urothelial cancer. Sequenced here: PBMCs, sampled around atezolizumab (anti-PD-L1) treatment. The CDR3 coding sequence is TGTGCCAGCAGCCAGCATCCGGGACAGGGGATCAATGGCTACACCTTC. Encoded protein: CASSQHPGQGINGYTF.